This note documents a single T cell receptor (beta chain) sequence. Seattle enrolled patients during active infection and tracked them longitudinally. This specimen comes from a study of blood T cell repertoires in COVID-19. Germline V gene sequence: CDR1 MNHEY, CDR2 SMNVEV (reference sequence). CDR3 length equals 15 residues. J lost 3 bases, V lost 4 bases, and 8 bases had no gene match. TCRdb keeps only in-frame clones here, not all; method: immunoSEQ multiplex PCR. Of roughly 380,000 clones detected, about 88% appear once; the ten largest clones hold roughly 1.4%. The chain carries TRBV27 and TRBJ1-2; 7 bases agree with TRBD1. The sequence derives from a woman between 40 and 55 years old with COVID-19, enrolled during active disease. Sequenced material: peripheral blood. The chain's CDR3 is CASSSTGTADYGYTF. The CDR3 DNA reads TGTGCCAGCAGTTCGACCGGGACAGCCGACTATGGCTACACCTTC.